The clone carrying this T cell receptor (beta chain) has just one count. This entry is derived from a study of blood T cell repertoires in COVID-19. The data were produced by immunoSEQ multiplex PCR, yet TCRdb's version contains in-frame clones alone and is incomplete. Of under 350,000 clones in the sample, approximately 88% were seen once. The receptor was isolated from a woman between 40 and 50 years old who had recovered from COVID-19. Sequenced sample: PBMCs or T cells enriched from blood (not recorded which).

The CDR3 loop is CASSLKKGDRANTEAFF. The CDR3 bases are TGTGCCAGCAGCTTGAAGAAGGGGGACAGGGCGAACACTGAAGCTTTCTTT. This chain joins TRBV5-4 and TRBJ1-1, with 9 bases that match TRBD1. This CDR3 has 17 residues. Germline V gene sequence: CDR1 SGHNT, CDR2 YYREEE (reference sequence). V trimming: 1 base; J trimming: 1 base; junction bases outside the gene matches: 8.